A selection of T cell receptor beta chains follows, all from one sample in a study of T cell responses to AZD1222 COVID-19 vaccine. The assay was immunoSEQ multiplex PCR, and TCRdb's table has in-frame clones only and misses some. This table has 100,000 to 150,000 clones, about 89% appearing once. The sequencing used peripheral blood, collected on day 0 of AZD1222 vaccination. These receptors were collected from an adult in good health. CDR3s include the opening cysteine and the closing phenylalanine or tryptophan. A D gene is named only where the DNA matches it firmly. Clone sizes are given selectively: once, few, many, or a class where the clone is expanded.

D	V	size	J	DNA	CDR3
TRBD1	TRBV7-3	-	TRBJ1-2	TGTGCCAGCAGCCCCCGGACAGGTTCCTATGGCTACACCTTC	CASSPRTGSYGYTF
-	TRBV2	-	TRBJ1-6	TGTGCCAGCAGGATTAATTCACCCCTCCACTTT	CASRINSPLHF
TRBD2	TRBV20-1	-	TRBJ2-1	TGCAGTGCTAGTATAGCGGGATTTTCCTACAATGAGCAGTTCTTC	CSASIAGFSYNEQFF
TRBD1	TRBV9	-	TRBJ1-1	TGTGCCAGCAGCTTAGAGGGACAGCTAAACACTGAAGCTTTCTTT	CASSLEGQLNTEAFF
TRBD2	TRBV19	-	TRBJ2-1	TGTGCCCGTGAAGGGCTAGCGGGAGGTACGGAGCAGTTCTTC	CAREGLAGGTEQFF
TRBD1	TRBV6-5	once	TRBJ2-1	TGTGCCAGCAGTTACTCAGGACAGGGGGTATACAATGAGCAGTTCTTC	CASSYSGQGVYNEQFF
-	TRBV7-3	once	TRBJ1-1	TGTGCCAGCAGCATGACCGCTGGGAACACTGAAGCTTTCTTT	CASSMTAGNTEAFF
TRBD2	TRBV5-3	-	TRBJ2-3	TGTGCCAGAAGCTGGGGTAGGACTAGCGGGTTTCGCACAGATACGCAGTATTTT	CARSWGRTSGFRTDTQYF
-	TRBV4-1	once	TRBJ2-5	TGCGCCAGCATCTCTCTGCCCGCCCCGGGGGCGAAAGAGACCCAGTACTTC	CASISLPAPGAKETQYF
-	TRBV24-1	-	TRBJ2-7	TGTGCCACCAACCTCGAAAGCGGCAGATGCTACGAGCAGTACTTC	CATNLESGRCYEQYF
-	TRBV27	-	TRBJ2-7	TGTGCCAGCAGTTCAGGGCGCTTTGTACTACCGGAGCAGTACTTC	CASSSGRFVLPEQYF
-	TRBV10-3	-	TRBJ1-2	TGTGCCATCAATGAATACCTTTATGGCTACACCTTC	CAINEYLYGYTF
TRBD1	TRBV27	few	TRBJ2-7	TGTGCCAGCAGTTCTCTACAGGGGGTACACTACGAGCAGTACTTC	CASSSLQGVHYEQYF
-	TRBV5-1	-	TRBJ2-7	TGCGCCAGCAGCTTTACGGCTAGGGGGGCCTACGAGCAGTACTTC	CASSFTARGAYEQYF
-	TRBV11-3	-	TRBJ1-4	TGTGCCAGCAGCTTAGCAGGAATAGAAGAAAAACTGTTTTTT	CASSLAGIEEKLFF
-	TRBV6-6	-	TRBJ2-3	TGTGCCAGCAGTTACTCCGAGGATACGCAGTATTTT	CASSYSEDTQYF
-	TRBV3-1/TRBV3-2	few	TRBJ1-5	TGTGCCAGCAGCCAAGATGGCAAGCCCCAGCATTTT	CASSQDGKPQHF
-	TRBV24-1	-	TRBJ2-7	TGTGCCACCAGTGACTTCCGGGATTCCTCTGAGCAGTACTTC	CATSDFRDSSEQYF
TRBD1	TRBV5-1	-	TRBJ2-2	TGCGCCAGCAGCTTAACGCGACAGGGGGCAAGAACCGGGGAGCTGTTTTTT	CASSLTRQGARTGELFF
-	TRBV9	-	TRBJ1-1	TGTGCCAGCAGCGTAGCAGGGAACACTGAAGCTTTCTTT	CASSVAGNTEAFF
-	TRBV19	-	TRBJ2-3	TGTGCCAGTAGTATTTCCCGCACAGATACGCAGTATTTT	CASSISRTDTQYF
TRBD1	TRBV11-2	-	TRBJ2-1	TGTGCCAGCAGCTTAGTAGAGACAGGGTATAGCTCCTACAATGAGCAGTTCTTC	CASSLVETGYSSYNEQFF
-	TRBV6-2/TRBV6-3	once	TRBJ1-6	TGTGCCAGCAGTAACCGGGCAGACTCCAATTCACCCCTCCACTTT	CASSNRADSNSPLHF
-	TRBV30	-	TRBJ1-6	TGTGCCTCTATGTCAGGAGATGGGTCACCCCTCCACTTT	CASMSGDGSPLHF
TRBD1	TRBV18	-	TRBJ2-2	TGTGCCAGCTCATACGGACAGGGGGCCTTCACCGGGGAGCTGTTTTTT	CASSYGQGAFTGELFF
-	TRBV11-3	once	TRBJ2-4	TGTGCCAGCAGCTTAAAGGGGATTCAGTACTTC	CASSLKGIQYF
-	TRBV12-3/TRBV12-4	-	TRBJ2-7	TGTGCCAGCAGTTGGGGGAGTAGCGAGCAGTACTTC	CASSWGSSEQYF
-	TRBV3-1/TRBV3-2	-	TRBJ1-1	TGTGCCAGCAGCCAAGGACCGACAGGTGGAGCTTTCTTT	CASSQGPTGGAFF
-	TRBV7-9	-	TRBJ2-7	TGTGCCAGCAGCTTGGGACTGGAGACCTACGAGCAGTACTTC	CASSLGLETYEQYF
TRBD1	TRBV10-3	-	TRBJ2-3	TGTGCCATCAGTGAGGGAAAGACAGGGGATACAGATACGCAGTATTTT	CAISEGKTGDTDTQYF
-	TRBV28	-	TRBJ1-1	TGTGCCAGCAGTTTATCCACGAACACTGAAGCTTTCTTT	CASSLSTNTEAFF
-	TRBV27	-	TRBJ1-2	TGTGCCAGTCGCTACCCTGCCTTGCGAATTAACTATGGCTACACCTTC	CASRYPALRINYGYTF
TRBD1	TRBV19	-	TRBJ1-5	TGTGCCAGTAAATTAGGGACAGGGCCCGATCATCAGCCCCAGCATTTT	CASKLGTGPDHQPQHF
TRBD1	TRBV7-2	-	TRBJ1-2	TGTGCCAGCAGCCCCCGGAGACAGGGCTCCCACTATGGCTACACCTTC	CASSPRRQGSHYGYTF
-	TRBV9	-	TRBJ2-2	TGTGCCAGCAGCGTAGTGGGGTTACCCACCGGGGAGCTGTTTTTT	CASSVVGLPTGELFF
-	TRBV5-4	-	TRBJ1-2	TGTGCCAGCAGCTTGGCCAGGCTTGGCTACACCTTC	CASSLARLGYTF
-	TRBV5-1	-	TRBJ1-2	TGCGCCAGCAGCCCCACCGGGACGAACTATGGCTACACCTTC	CASSPTGTNYGYTF
-	TRBV5-5	-	TRBJ1-5	TGTGCCAGCAGCCCCGAAGATTCGTGGAGCAATCAGCCCCAGCATTTT	CASSPEDSWSNQPQHF